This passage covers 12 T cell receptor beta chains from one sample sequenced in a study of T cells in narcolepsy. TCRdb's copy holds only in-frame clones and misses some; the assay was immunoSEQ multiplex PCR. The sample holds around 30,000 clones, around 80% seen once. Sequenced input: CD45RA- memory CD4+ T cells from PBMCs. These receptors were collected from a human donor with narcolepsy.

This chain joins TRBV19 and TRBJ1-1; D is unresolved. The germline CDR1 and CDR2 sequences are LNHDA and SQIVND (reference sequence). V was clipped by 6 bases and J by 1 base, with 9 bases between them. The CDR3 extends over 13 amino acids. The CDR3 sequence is CASREDWNTEAFF. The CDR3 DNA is TGTGCCAGTAGGGAGGACTGGAACACTGAAGCTTTCTTT. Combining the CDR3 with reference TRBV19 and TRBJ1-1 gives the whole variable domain DGGITQSPKYLFRKEGQNVTLSCEQNLNHDAMYWYRQDPGQGLRLIYYSQIVNDFQKGDIAEGYSVSREKKESFPLTVTSAQKNPTAFYLCASREDWNTEAFFGQGTRLTVV.

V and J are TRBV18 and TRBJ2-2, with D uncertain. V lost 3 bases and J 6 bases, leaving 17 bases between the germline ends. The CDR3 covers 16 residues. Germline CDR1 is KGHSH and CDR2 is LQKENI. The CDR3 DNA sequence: TGTGCCAGCTCACCGTGGGCACAGCGAGGCGCCGGGGAGCTGTTTTTT. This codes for CASSPWAQRGAGELFF.

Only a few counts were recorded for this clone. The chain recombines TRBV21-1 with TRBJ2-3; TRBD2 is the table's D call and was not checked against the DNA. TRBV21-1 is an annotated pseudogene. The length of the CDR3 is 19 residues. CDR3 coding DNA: TGTGCCAGCAGCAAAGTAGGCCTAGCGGGGGGGAATAGCACAGATACGCAGTATTTT. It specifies CASSKVGLAGGNSTDTQYF.

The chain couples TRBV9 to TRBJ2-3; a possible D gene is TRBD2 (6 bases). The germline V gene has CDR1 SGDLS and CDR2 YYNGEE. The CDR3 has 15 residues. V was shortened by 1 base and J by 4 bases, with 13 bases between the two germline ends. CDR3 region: CASSVLGGGADTQYF. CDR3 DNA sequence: TGTGCCAGCAGCGTACTCGGCGGAGGGGCAGATACGCAGTATTTT.

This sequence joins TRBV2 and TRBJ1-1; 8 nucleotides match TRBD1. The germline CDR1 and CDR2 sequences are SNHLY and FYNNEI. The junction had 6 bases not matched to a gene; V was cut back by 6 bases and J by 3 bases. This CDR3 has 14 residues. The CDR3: CASSPDRAYTEAFF. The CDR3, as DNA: TGTGCCAGCAGCCCGGACAGGGCATACACTGAAGCTTTCTTT.

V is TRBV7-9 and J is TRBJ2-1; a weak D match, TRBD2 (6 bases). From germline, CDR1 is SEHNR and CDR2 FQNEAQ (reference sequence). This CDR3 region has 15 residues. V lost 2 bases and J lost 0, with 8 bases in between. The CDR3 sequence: CASSLSGLSYNEQFF. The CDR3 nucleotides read TGTGCCAGCAGCTTAAGCGGGCTCTCCTACAATGAGCAGTTCTTC.

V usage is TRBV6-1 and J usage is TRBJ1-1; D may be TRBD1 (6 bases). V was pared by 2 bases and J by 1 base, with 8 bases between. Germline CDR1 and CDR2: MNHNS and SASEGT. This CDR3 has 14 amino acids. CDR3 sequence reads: CASSETGRNTEAFF. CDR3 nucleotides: TGTGCCAGCAGTGAAACAGGGCGGAACACTGAAGCTTTCTTT.

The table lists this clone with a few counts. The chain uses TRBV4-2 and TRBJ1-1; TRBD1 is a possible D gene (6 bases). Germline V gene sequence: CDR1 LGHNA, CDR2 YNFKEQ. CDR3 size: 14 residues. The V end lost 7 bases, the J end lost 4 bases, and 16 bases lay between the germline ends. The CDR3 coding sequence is TGTGCCAGCACCCGACAGGCCGAGAGCACTGAAGCTTTCTTT. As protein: CASTRQAESTEAFF.

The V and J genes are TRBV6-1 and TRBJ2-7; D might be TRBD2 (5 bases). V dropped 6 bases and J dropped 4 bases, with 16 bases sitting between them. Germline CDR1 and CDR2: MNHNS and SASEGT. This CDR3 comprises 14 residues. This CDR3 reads CASSQTATSYEQYF. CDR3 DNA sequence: TGTGCCAGCAGCCAAACCGCTACTAGTTACGAGCAGTACTTC.

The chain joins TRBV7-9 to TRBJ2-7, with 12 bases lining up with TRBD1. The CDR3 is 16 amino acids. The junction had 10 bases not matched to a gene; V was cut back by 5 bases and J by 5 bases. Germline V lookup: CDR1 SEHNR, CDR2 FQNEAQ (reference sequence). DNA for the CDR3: TGTGCCAGCAGCAGGGCCGGGACAGGGGGCGTCCACGAGCAGTACTTC. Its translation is CASSRAGTGGVHEQYF.

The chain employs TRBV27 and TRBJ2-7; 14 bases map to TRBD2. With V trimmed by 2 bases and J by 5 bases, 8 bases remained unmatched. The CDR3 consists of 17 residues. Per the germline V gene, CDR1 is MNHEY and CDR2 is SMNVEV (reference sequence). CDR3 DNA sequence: TGTGCCAGCAGTTTAGGACTAGCGGGAGGAGCTCGCGACGAGCAGTACTTC. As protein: CASSLGLAGGARDEQYF.

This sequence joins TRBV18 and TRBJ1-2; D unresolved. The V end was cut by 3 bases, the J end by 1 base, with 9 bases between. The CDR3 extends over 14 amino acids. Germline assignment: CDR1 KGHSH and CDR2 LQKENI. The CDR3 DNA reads TGTGCCAGCTCACCTTCGACGGATAACTATGGCTACACCTTC. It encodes CASSPSTDNYGYTF.